This T cell receptor beta chain originates from a study of cytomegalovirus exposure and HLA in healthy donors. Whole-study results and caveats: That first-cohort TCR clusters tended to co-occur in the roughly 120 validation repertoires was found in a later analysis. The investigators catalogued 150 to 200 TCR beta chains as cytomegalovirus-associated. Rarity held for most TCR sequences, but there were some public TCRs that occurred in many donors.

TCRdb's copy holds only in-frame clones and misses some; the assay was immunoSEQ multiplex PCR. This sample has about 63,000 clones; 70% to 90% occur once, and the top ten carry 1% to 1.5%. The validation cohort, a group of 130 or so subjects, included the donors and was separate from the approximately 650-subject first cohort. Comments on this clone: Its antigen is unidentified.

The CDR3 sequence is 15 residues long. V gave up 6 bases and J gave up 7 bases; unmatched junction bases: 7. Germline values: CDR1 SGHTA, CDR2 FQGNSA. The gene calls are TRBV7-2 and TRBJ2-6; 9 nucleotides align to TRBD1. Sequencing used PBMCs. The receptor's source is a woman aged 18-29 years in good health and CMV-seronegative. The chain's CDR3 is CASRKDRGVANVLTF. The DNA of the CDR3 is TGTGCCAGCAGAAAAGACAGGGGGGTTGCCAACGTCCTGACTTTC.